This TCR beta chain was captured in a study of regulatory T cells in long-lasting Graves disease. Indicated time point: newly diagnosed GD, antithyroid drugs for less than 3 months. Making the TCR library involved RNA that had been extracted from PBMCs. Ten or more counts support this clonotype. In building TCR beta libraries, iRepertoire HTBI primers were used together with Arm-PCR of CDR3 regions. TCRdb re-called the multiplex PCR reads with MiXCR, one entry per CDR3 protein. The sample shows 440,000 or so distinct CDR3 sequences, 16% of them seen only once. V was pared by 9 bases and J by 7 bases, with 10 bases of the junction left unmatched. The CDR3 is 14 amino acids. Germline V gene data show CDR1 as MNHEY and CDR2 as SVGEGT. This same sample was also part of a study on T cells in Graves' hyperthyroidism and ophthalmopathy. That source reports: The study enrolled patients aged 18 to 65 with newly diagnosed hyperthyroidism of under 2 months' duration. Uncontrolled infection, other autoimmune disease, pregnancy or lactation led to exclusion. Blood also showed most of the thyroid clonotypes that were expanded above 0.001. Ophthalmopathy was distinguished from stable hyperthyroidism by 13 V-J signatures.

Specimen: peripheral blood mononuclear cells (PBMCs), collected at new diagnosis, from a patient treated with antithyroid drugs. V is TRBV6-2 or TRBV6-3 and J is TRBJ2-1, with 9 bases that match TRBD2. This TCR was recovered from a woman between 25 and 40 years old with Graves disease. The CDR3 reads CASLRLAVLNEQFF. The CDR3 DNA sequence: TGTGCCAGTCTAAGACTAGCGGTCCTAAATGAGCAGTTCTTC.